Described below is a single T cell receptor beta chain sequence and its context. What it binds is unknown. Tagging with unique molecular identifiers was a feature of the TCR beta cDNA libraries. Once roughly 1 to 11 million T cells were used, some 500,000 cDNA molecules resulted. TCRdb called the PCR reads again in MiXCR, with one record for every CDR3 protein. The table shows 650,000 to 900,000 distinct CDR3 sequences, with around 46% occurring only once. The data belong to a study of post-analysis software for immune sequencing data. Study as a whole: Disease trajectories encompassed relapsing-remitting, secondary progressive and progressive-relapsing multiple sclerosis.

This CDR3 is built from 18 residues. Germline CDR1 and CDR2: SGHDT and YYEEEE. Study results and limitations: People with multiple sclerosis had a significantly lower normalized Chao1 diversity than controls did. Comparison of patients with controls showed roughly five TRBV segments more frequent in patients, TRBV5-6, TRBV5-1 and TRBV20-1 among them. F measure clustering grouped samples strongly by preparation batch.

The origin of this receptor is a girl under 18 with multiple sclerosis. The chain recombines TRBV5-6 with TRBJ2-4, with D perhaps TRBD2 (5 bases). TRBJ2-5 explains the end of the DNA better; the J call may be wrong. Sequencing was carried out using blood. The CDR3 DNA follows: TGTGCCAGCAGCTTGTCGGCCCCTTCGTTCGGGGTTAGGGAGACCCAGTACTTC. Translating gives CASSLSAPSFGVRETQYF.